The present T cell receptor beta chain was sequenced within a study of PD-1 blockade in classical Hodgkin lymphoma. With respect to this clone: Its antigen is unidentified.

Findings and caveats of the study: Newly diagnosed patients were said to have less baseline TCR diversity than healthy donors did. There was a significant rise in CD4+ TCR diversity by C4D1, with no such rise for CD8+.

Every single patient, without exception, relapsed after autologous stem cell transplantation, and brentuximab vedotin exposure varied. Patients had relapsed/refractory classical Hodgkin lymphoma with complete response, partial response or progressive disease as best response. The CDR3 runs to 15 residues. CDR1 is SEHNR and CDR2 is FQNEAQ in the germline V gene (reference sequence). V dropped 4 bases and J dropped 8 bases, with 19 bases sitting between them. Repertoires were generated with immunoSEQ multiplex PCR, while TCRdb's copy carries only in-frame clones and drops some. This sample yields fewer than 45,000 clones, of which more than 85% are seen a single time; more than 5.5% belongs to the top ten.

V usage is TRBV7-9 and J usage is TRBJ2-3; the D gene is possibly TRBD1 (5 bases). The TCR comes from a human donor with classical Hodgkin lymphoma. Sequencing used peripheral blood mononuclear cells (PBMCs), obtained before the second cycle of nivolumab. CDR3 sequence (DNA): TGTGCCAGCAGCTCTCAAAAGGAGACTGGGGCTACGCAGTATTTT. As protein: CASSSQKETGATQYF.